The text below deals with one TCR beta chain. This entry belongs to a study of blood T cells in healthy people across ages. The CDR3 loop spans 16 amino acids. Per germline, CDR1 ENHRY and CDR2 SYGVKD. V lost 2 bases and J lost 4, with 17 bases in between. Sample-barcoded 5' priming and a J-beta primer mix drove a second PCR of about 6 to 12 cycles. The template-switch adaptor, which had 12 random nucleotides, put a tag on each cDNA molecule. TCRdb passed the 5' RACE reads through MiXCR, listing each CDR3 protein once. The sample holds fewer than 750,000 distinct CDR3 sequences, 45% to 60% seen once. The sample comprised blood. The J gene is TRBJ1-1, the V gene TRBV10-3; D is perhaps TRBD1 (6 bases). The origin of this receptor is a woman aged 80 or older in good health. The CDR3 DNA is TGTGCCATCAGTGAGCCTCCAACAGGGATAGGCACTGAAGCTTTCTTT. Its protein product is CAISEPPTGIGTEAFF.